The entry below gives a single TCR beta chain sequence along with its context. Its antigen target is currently unknown. No per-base quality is available; no much larger clone lies one base away. This record belongs to a study of shared clonotypes between healthy human individuals (dated by TCRdb to 2019 to 2021). In terms of the full investigation: A few men and a couple of women, aged 18 to 49 years, made up the cohort. For each donor, CD4 naive and CD4 memory were each run on three plates, CD8 naive on two plates, and CD8 memory on one plate. The study deeply sequenced blood TCR repertoires of about five healthy adults to estimate repertoire size and the extent of clonotype sharing between individuals. To increase sequencing depth and limit assay-specific biases, different laboratories used diverse techniques to prepare libraries and sequence TCR repertoires. Each donor's leukapheresis produced roughly between roughly 0.85 and 9 billion PBMCs.

Trimming removed 5 bases from V and 5 bases from J, leaving 16 bases between the germline ends. Via the germline V gene, CDR1 is SGHTA and CDR2 FQGNSA. There are 14 amino acids in the CDR3, from cysteine to phenylalanine inclusive. Solely the CDR3 DNA is kept, with 42 bases framed from the first base. Using the deep immunoSEQ assay, multiplex PCR amplified TCR CDR3 regions from genomic DNA. For each cell subset, the extracted genomic DNA was distributed evenly across all wells of several immunoSEQ 96-well plates, and each plate served as one replicate. Each replicate PCR for sorted subsets received around 200 ng genomic DNA, equal to tens of thousands of T cell genomes. Purified libraries were measured with a Qubit 3.0 fluorometer, size-checked on a Bioanalyzer 2100, and measured again with the KAPA Library Quantification kit. Every immunoSEQ 96-well plate was sequenced on a dedicated single-read 150-cycle Illumina NextSeq 550 flow cell. The source study handled its data this way. Because the immunoSEQ output included only junctional sequences and no quality scores, the filtering could not be the same as the filtering used for full-length reads. To assign V/J genes and CDR3, sequences were annotated using PyIR, a Python wrapper for IgBLAST v1.9, with IMGT germline references. Reads were filtered out if the reads had weak V/J assignments (E-value above 1e-6), no CDR3, stop codons, out-of-frame junctions, or ambiguous translated residues. V3J clonotypes were defined by identical inferred V gene, J gene, and CDR3 amino acid sequence. The percentage overlap between two repertoires was calculated by dividing the number of shared unique clonotypes by the size of the smaller repertoire. Three approaches were used to assess repertoire richness: RTK rarefaction, the Chao1 estimator, and Recon v2.1 estimates of unobserved clonotypes. Generation probabilities were computed with OLGA for all TCRbeta clonotypes obtained by the gDNA method from a few donors. TCRdb's version of the immuneACCESS table is confined to in-frame rearrangements and falls short of the full clone set. An unresolved V gene accounts for under half of the shortfall where checked; the remainder is of unknown origin. The V and J calls and clone size were taken over from that table, and D and trimming were inferred from the DNA. For this sample the table gives under 850,000 clones, of which over 60% were detected only once. Of the sample, more than 1.5% falls within the top ten clones.

Healthy HIV-negative adults with no recently reported acute infections or vaccinations were included as donors. All donors were Caucasian adults living in Nashville, Tennessee, USA. CD4+ T cells were enriched by magnetic negative selection; naive cells were then positively selected on CD45RA, and the negative fraction formed the memory subset. Blood was obtained by leukapheresis, after which PBMCs were separated by Ficoll-Histopaque density gradient centrifugation and cryopreserved in liquid nitrogen vapor phase. Analytical flow cytometry was used to check the purity and quantity of every magnetically sorted T cell population. Genomic DNA was isolated from every sorted fraction and measured by UV absorbance on a Nanodrop 2000c. What the study reported, not specific to this receptor: Sampling was restricted to blood, and TCR repertoires in tissues likely differ from the TCR repertoires found in blood. Naive subsets generally had larger estimated clonotype richness than memory subsets did. Pairwise subsampling indicated that sequencing depth was expected to affect the degree of clonotype sharing among donors. Because the study included a small number of donors, the genetic and exposure-history diversity represented was limited. Higher generation probabilities were observed for clonotypes shared by all four sorted-subset donors than for non-shared clonotypes. Roughly 5.2% of naive CD4, 3% to 3.5% of naive CD8, around 2.3% of memory CD4, and approximately 0.39% of memory CD8 clonotypes were shared across a few donors. Rarefaction of sorted-subset datasets indicated incomplete sequencing despite the large sequencing depth.

Sequencing input: memory CD4+ T cells sorted from blood. The cell subset or site tag for this specimen amounts to: CD45RA-negative fraction. The TCR sequence derives from a woman aged 30 to 39 in good health. The chain is encoded by TRBV7-2 joined to TRBJ2-7; the D match is possibly TRBD1 or TRBD2, with 5 bases aligned in each. The CDR3 in this case is CASSNRDARDEQYF. The DNA sequence reads TGTGCCAGCAGCAACCGGGACGCAAGGGACGAGCAGTACTTC.